Listed below are T cell receptor beta chains from one sample, sequenced in a study of T cell repertoires in cytomegalovirus infection. MiXCR, run by TCRdb on the reads, gives a single entry per CDR3 protein. The sample consists of more than 200,000 distinct CDR3 sequences, roughly 9% of them appearing once. Sequenced input: PBMCs. The receptor source for this set is a human donor in good health (CMV status not recorded). Some clones in this sample may be carry-over from other donors' samples. CDR3s include the opening cysteine and the closing phenylalanine or tryptophan. A D gene is named only where the DNA matches it firmly. Some rows have no size entry. The others give once, few or many, or a class for an expanded clone.

v_call: TRBV7-8
clone_size: -
d_call: TRBD1
j_call: TRBJ1-1
cdr3_aa: CASSSRQGLEAFF
cdr3_nt: TGTGCCAGCAGCTCGAGACAGGGCCTTGAAGCTTTCTTT

v_call: TRBV7-2
clone_size: many
d_call: -
j_call: TRBJ1-1
cdr3_aa: CASSLDGRKNTEAFF
cdr3_nt: TGTGCCAGCAGCTTAGATGGGAGGAAGAACACTGAAGCTTTCTTT

v_call: TRBV9
clone_size: once
d_call: -
j_call: TRBJ1-1
cdr3_aa: CASSVGVGPVFF
cdr3_nt: TGTGCCAGCAGCGTAGGGGTAGGGCCGGTTTTCTTT

v_call: TRBV5-1
clone_size: -
d_call: TRBD1
j_call: TRBJ2-2
cdr3_aa: CASSLRGPNTGELFF
cdr3_nt: TGCGCCAGCAGCTTAAGGGGGCCGAACACCGGGGAGCTGTTTTTT

v_call: TRBV7-2
clone_size: many
d_call: -
j_call: TRBJ2-1
cdr3_aa: CASSLAAQGNEQFF
cdr3_nt: TGTGCCAGCAGCTTAGCGGCACAGGGCAATGAGCAGTTCTTC

v_call: TRBV7-9
clone_size: many
d_call: TRBD1
j_call: TRBJ1-2
cdr3_aa: CASSPASGQGLYGYTF
cdr3_nt: TGTGCCAGCAGCCCCGCTTCCGGACAGGGGCTTTATGGCTACACCTTC

v_call: TRBV11-2
clone_size: many
d_call: -
j_call: TRBJ2-3
cdr3_aa: CASSLAGAVDTQYF
cdr3_nt: TGTGCCAGCAGCTTAGCAGGGGCGGTAGATACGCAGTATTTT

v_call: TRBV4-1
clone_size: many
d_call: -
j_call: TRBJ1-4
cdr3_aa: CASSQDLSGTRGEKLFF
cdr3_nt: TGCGCCAGCAGCCAAGATCTTTCCGGGACTCGAGGAGAAAAACTGTTTTTT

v_call: TRBV6-6
clone_size: many
d_call: TRBD1
j_call: TRBJ2-7
cdr3_aa: CASSRPPGQGVDEQYF
cdr3_nt: TGTGCCAGCAGTCGCCCTCCGGGACAGGGTGTCGACGAGCAGTACTTC

v_call: TRBV7-2
clone_size: many
d_call: TRBD2
j_call: TRBJ2-1
cdr3_aa: CASSPNRLAGVNNEQFF
cdr3_nt: TGTGCCAGCAGCCCCAACCGACTAGCGGGAGTCAACAATGAGCAGTTCTTC

v_call: TRBV5-6
clone_size: -
d_call: -
j_call: TRBJ2-7
cdr3_aa: CASSSGTGLFTF
cdr3_nt: TGTGCCAGCAGCTCCGGGACGGGATTATTTACCTTC

v_call: TRBV5-6
clone_size: few
d_call: TRBD1
j_call: TRBJ1-1
cdr3_aa: CASSNAGTGRDTEAFF
cdr3_nt: TGTGCCAGCAGCAATGCCGGGACAGGGAGGGACACTGAAGCTTTCTTT

v_call: TRBV12-3/TRBV12-4
clone_size: many
d_call: -
j_call: TRBJ1-2
cdr3_aa: CASSPPAGGGYLPTTYGYTF
cdr3_nt: TGTGCCAGCAGTCCCCCTGCGGGGGGCGGTTATCTACCTACGACCTATGGCTACACCTTC

v_call: TRBV7-9
clone_size: many
d_call: -
j_call: TRBJ1-5
cdr3_aa: CASSSGDGAQPQHF
cdr3_nt: TGTGCCAGCAGCTCAGGGGATGGGGCTCAGCCCCAGCATTTT

v_call: TRBV15
clone_size: many
d_call: TRBD1
j_call: TRBJ2-7
cdr3_aa: CATTGLAYEQYF
cdr3_nt: TGTGCTACGACAGGGCTGGCCTACGAGCAGTACTTC

v_call: TRBV7-6
clone_size: many
d_call: -
j_call: TRBJ2-3
cdr3_aa: CASSLSGGSGTTDTQYF
cdr3_nt: TGTGCCAGCAGCTTAAGTGGGGGTTCTGGTACCACAGATACGCAGTATTTT

v_call: TRBV20-1
clone_size: many
d_call: -
j_call: TRBJ2-5
cdr3_aa: CSARAEGETQYF
cdr3_nt: TGCAGTGCTAGGGCAGAGGGGGAGACCCAGTACTTC

v_call: TRBV20-1
clone_size: many
d_call: -
j_call: TRBJ2-7
cdr3_aa: CSARRRGTDEQYF
cdr3_nt: TGCAGTGCTAGGAGAAGGGGTACGGATGAGCAGTACTTC

v_call: TRBV3-1
clone_size: -
d_call: -
j_call: TRBJ1-5
cdr3_aa: CASSQSGGGQHF
cdr3_nt: TGTGCCAGCAGTCAAAGTGGAGGGGGCCAGCATTTT

v_call: TRBV12-3/TRBV12-4
clone_size: many
d_call: TRBD1
j_call: TRBJ1-5
cdr3_aa: CASSTRDRGGSQPQHF
cdr3_nt: TGTGCCAGCAGTACTCGGGACAGGGGAGGGAGTCAGCCCCAGCATTTT

v_call: TRBV30
clone_size: -
d_call: -
j_call: TRBJ2-7
cdr3_aa: CAWSVRRSPSYEQYF
cdr3_nt: TGTGCCTGGAGTGTACGCAGGTCTCCATCCTACGAGCAGTACTTC

v_call: TRBV18
clone_size: many
d_call: -
j_call: TRBJ2-7
cdr3_aa: CASSPLNLGPQRNEQYF
cdr3_nt: TGTGCCAGCTCACCATTAAACCTAGGACCCCAACGCAACGAGCAGTACTTC

v_call: TRBV12-5
clone_size: few
d_call: -
j_call: TRBJ1-5
cdr3_aa: CASGSNPVGARNQPQHF
cdr3_nt: TGTGCTAGTGGGTCCAATCCAGTGGGGGCCAGGAATCAGCCCCAGCATTTT

v_call: TRBV28
clone_size: -
d_call: -
j_call: TRBJ1-4
cdr3_aa: CASYSLRATNEKLFF
cdr3_nt: TGTGCCAGCTATAGCCTTAGGGCAACTAATGAAAAACTGTTTTTT

v_call: TRBV12-3/TRBV12-4
clone_size: many
d_call: -
j_call: TRBJ1-3
cdr3_aa: CASTLVRSGNTIYF
cdr3_nt: TGTGCCAGCACCCTAGTTCGCTCTGGAAACACCATATATTTT

v_call: TRBV7-2
clone_size: many
d_call: -
j_call: TRBJ1-4
cdr3_aa: CASSPGEVGEKLFF
cdr3_nt: TGTGCCAGCAGCCCGGGTGAGGTGGGCGAAAAACTGTTTTTT

v_call: TRBV7-2
clone_size: many
d_call: -
j_call: TRBJ2-2
cdr3_aa: CASSSQGLAGELFF
cdr3_nt: TGTGCCAGCAGCTCTCAGGGACTGGCCGGGGAGCTGTTTTTT

v_call: TRBV14
clone_size: many
d_call: TRBD1
j_call: TRBJ1-2
cdr3_aa: CASSQVSGGDGYTF
cdr3_nt: TGTGCCAGCAGCCAAGTGTCAGGGGGCGACGGCTACACCTTC

v_call: TRBV5-1
clone_size: -
d_call: TRBD2
j_call: TRBJ2-1
cdr3_aa: CASSVGTSGSLGNEQFF
cdr3_nt: TGCGCCAGCAGCGTAGGGACTAGCGGGAGTCTGGGCAATGAGCAGTTCTTC

v_call: TRBV7-2
clone_size: many
d_call: TRBD2
j_call: TRBJ2-1
cdr3_aa: CASSPWTSGSPNEQFF
cdr3_nt: TGTGCCAGCAGCCCGTGGACTAGCGGGAGTCCCAATGAGCAGTTCTTC

v_call: TRBV19
clone_size: few
d_call: TRBD1
j_call: TRBJ1-5
cdr3_aa: CASSNPGQGGQPQHF
cdr3_nt: TGTGCCAGTAGTAACCCTGGACAGGGAGGCCAGCCCCAGCATTTT

v_call: TRBV19
clone_size: many
d_call: TRBD2
j_call: TRBJ2-3
cdr3_aa: CASSIGTSGTQYF
cdr3_nt: TGTGCCAGTAGTATCGGGACTAGCGGTACGCAGTATTTT

v_call: TRBV20-1
clone_size: few
d_call: -
j_call: TRBJ1-1
cdr3_aa: CSARDFRAMNTEAFF
cdr3_nt: TGCAGTGCTAGAGATTTCAGGGCAATGAACACTGAAGCTTTCTTT

v_call: TRBV6-2/TRBV6-3
clone_size: -
d_call: -
j_call: TRBJ2-2
cdr3_aa: CASSYLQGLIVGELFF
cdr3_nt: TGTGCCAGCAGTTACTTGCAGGGGCTTATAGTCGGGGAGCTGTTTTTT

v_call: TRBV6-6
clone_size: many
d_call: -
j_call: TRBJ1-5
cdr3_aa: CASSYDSNQPQHF
cdr3_nt: TGTGCCAGCAGTTACGATAGCAATCAGCCCCAGCATTTT

v_call: TRBV7-8
clone_size: many
d_call: TRBD2
j_call: TRBJ2-5
cdr3_aa: CASSPPFAGPGGETQYF
cdr3_nt: TGTGCCAGCAGCCCCCCCTTTGCCGGACCCGGGGGGGAGACCCAGTACTTC